This TCR beta chain was sequenced in a study of human T cells and chemical hapten exposure. This clonotype was seen a handful of times. The CDR3 is 14 residues long. The J segment lost 8 bases and the V segment lost 5 bases, leaving 9 bases of the junction unmatched. Via MiXCR, TCRdb re-called the RACE reads, giving one row per CDR3 protein. The sample lists 100,000 or so distinct CDR3 sequences, about 34% occurring once. The time point is: patch test 3, about 24 weeks after DPC sensitization. The treatment: therapeutic diphenylcyclopropenone sensitization with weekly scalp DPC. Total RNA came from unfractionated whole blood.

This specimen consisted of whole blood, obtained in connection with sensitization to the hapten diphenylcyclopropenone (DPC). The rearrangement uses TRBV12-3 or TRBV12-4 and TRBJ2-7; 10 bases fit TRBD2. This sequence was found in a man between 35 and 55 years old with alopecia areata. Some clones in this sample may be carry-over from other donors' samples. The CDR3 region is CASSDLAGEIKQYF. The CDR3 bases are TGTGCCAGCAGTGATCTAGCGGGAGAAATTAAGCAGTACTTC.